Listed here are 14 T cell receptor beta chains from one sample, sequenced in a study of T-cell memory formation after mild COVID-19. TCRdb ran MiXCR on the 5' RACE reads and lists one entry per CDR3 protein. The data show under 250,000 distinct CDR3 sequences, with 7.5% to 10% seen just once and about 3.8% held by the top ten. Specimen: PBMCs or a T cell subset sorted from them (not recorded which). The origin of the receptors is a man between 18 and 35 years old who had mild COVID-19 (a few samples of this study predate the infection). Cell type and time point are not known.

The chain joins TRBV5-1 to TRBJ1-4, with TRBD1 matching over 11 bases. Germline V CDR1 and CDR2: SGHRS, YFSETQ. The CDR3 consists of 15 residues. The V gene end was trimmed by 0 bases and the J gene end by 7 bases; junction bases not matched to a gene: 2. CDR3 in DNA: TGCGCCAGCAGCTTGGTCGGGACAGGGGGTGAAAAACTGTTTTTT. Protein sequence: CASSLVGTGGEKLFF. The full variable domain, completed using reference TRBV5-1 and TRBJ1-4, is KAGVTQTPRYLIKTRGQQVTLSCSPISGHRSVSWYQQTPGQGLQFLFEYFSETQRNKGNFPGRFSGRQFSNSRSEMNVSTLELGDSALYLCASSLVGTGGEKLFFGSGTQLSVL.

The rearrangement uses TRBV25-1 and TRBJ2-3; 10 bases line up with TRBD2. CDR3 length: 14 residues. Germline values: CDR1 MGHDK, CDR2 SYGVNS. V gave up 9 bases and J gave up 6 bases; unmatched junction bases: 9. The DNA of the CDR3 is TGTGCCAGTCATAGCGGGGGGACCTTGGATACGCAGTATTTT. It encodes CASHSGGTLDTQYF.

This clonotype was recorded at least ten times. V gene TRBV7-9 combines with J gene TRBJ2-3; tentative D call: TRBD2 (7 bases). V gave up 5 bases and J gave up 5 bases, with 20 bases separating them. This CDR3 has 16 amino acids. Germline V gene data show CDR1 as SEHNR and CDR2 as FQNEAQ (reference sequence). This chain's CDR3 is CASSTNRGAGGDTQYF. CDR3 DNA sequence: TGTGCCAGCAGCACCAATCGGGGGGCCGGGGGAGATACGCAGTATTTT.

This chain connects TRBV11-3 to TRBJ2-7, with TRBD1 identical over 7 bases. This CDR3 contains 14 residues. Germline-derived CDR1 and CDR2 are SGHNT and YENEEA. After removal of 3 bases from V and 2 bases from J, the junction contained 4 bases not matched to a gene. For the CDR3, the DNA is TGTGCCAGCAGCTTCGCGACAGGGACCTACGAGCAGTACTTC. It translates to CASSFATGTYEQYF.

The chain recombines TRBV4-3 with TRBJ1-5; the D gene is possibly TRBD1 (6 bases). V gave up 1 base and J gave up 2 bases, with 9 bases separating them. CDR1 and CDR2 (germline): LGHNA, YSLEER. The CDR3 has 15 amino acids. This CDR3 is CASSQAPGGNQPQHF. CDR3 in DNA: TGCGCCAGCAGCCAAGCTCCAGGGGGCAATCAGCCCCAGCATTTT.

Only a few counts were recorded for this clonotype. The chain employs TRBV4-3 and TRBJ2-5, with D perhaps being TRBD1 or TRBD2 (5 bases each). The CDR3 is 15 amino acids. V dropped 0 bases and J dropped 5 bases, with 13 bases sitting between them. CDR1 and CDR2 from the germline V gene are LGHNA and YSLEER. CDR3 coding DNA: TGCGCCAGCAGCCAAGAAGGAGAGGGGTGGGAGACCCAGTACTTC. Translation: CASSQEGEGWETQYF.

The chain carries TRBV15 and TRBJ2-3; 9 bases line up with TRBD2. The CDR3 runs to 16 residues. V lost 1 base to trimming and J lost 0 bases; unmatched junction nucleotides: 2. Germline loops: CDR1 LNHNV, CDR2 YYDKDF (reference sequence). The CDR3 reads CATSRGTSESTDTQYF. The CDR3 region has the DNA TGTGCCACCAGCAGAGGGACTAGCGAAAGCACAGATACGCAGTATTTT.

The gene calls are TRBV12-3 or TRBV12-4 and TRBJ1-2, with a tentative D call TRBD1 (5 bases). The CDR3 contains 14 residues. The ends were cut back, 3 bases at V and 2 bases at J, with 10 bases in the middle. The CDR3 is CASSLFPGNYGYTF. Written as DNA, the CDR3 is TGTGCCAGCAGTTTGTTTCCAGGGAACTATGGCTACACCTTC.

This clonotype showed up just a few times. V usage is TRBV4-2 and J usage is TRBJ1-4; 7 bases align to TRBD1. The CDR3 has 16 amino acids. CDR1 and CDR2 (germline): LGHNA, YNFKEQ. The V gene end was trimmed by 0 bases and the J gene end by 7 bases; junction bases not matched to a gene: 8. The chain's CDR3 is CASSQEGAQGFEKLFF. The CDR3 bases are TGTGCCAGCAGCCAAGAGGGGGCACAGGGGTTTGAAAAACTGTTTTTT.

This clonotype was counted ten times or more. The CDR3 spells CASSRDSSNQPQHF. CDR3 coding DNA: TGTGCCAGCAGTCGGGACAGTTCCAATCAGCCCCAGCATTTT. The rearrangement links TRBV12-3 or TRBV12-4 to TRBJ1-5, with 7 bases lining up with TRBD1. The CDR3 is 14 amino acids. V trimming: 5 bases; J trimming: 3 bases; junction bases outside the gene matches: 4.

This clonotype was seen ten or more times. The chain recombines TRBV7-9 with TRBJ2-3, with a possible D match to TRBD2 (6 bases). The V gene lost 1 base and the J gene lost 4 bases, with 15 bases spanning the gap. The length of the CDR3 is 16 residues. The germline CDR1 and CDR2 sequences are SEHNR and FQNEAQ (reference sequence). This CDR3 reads CASSLGRLVYADTQYF. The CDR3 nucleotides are TGTGCCAGCAGCTTAGGCCGACTAGTTTACGCAGATACGCAGTATTTT.

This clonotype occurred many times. DNA of the CDR3: TGCGCCAGCAGCCAAGAGGGGCGAGCCGGCGTTCTCGAGCAGTACTTC. Its protein product is CASSQEGRAGVLEQYF. The V and J genes are TRBV4-3 and TRBJ2-7; TRBD1 might be the D (5 bases). CDR1 LGHNA and CDR2 YSLEER come from the germline V gene. This CDR3 region has 16 residues. Trimming stripped 0 bases from V and 6 bases from J, with 18 bases between.

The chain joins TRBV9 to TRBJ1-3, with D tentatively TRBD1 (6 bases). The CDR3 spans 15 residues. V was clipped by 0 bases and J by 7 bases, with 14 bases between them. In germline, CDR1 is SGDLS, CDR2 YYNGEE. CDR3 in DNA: TGTGCCAGCAGCGTAGGGGACACCGACCTGAACACCATATATTTT. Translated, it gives CASSVGDTDLNTIYF.

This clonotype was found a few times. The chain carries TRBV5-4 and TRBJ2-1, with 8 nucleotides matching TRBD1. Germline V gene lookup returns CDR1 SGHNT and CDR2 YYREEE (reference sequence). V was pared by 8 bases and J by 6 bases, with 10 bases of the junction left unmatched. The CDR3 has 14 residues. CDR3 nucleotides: TGTGCCAGTCAAACAGGGGGGTCGGTCAATGAGCAGTTCTTC. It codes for CASQTGGSVNEQFF. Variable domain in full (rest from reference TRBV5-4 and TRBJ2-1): ETGVTQSPTHLIKTRGQQVTLRCSSQSGHNTVSWYQQALGQGPQFIFQYYREEENGRGNFPPRFSGLQFPNYSSELNVNALELDDSALYLCASQTGGSVNEQFFGPGTRLTVL.